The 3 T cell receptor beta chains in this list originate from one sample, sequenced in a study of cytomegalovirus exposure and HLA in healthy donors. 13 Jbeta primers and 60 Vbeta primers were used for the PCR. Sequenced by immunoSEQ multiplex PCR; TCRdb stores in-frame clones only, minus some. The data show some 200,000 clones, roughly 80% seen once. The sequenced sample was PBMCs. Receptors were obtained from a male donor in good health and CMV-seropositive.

CDR3 protein: CASSFGTSEGDEQFF. The CDR3 region has the DNA TGTGCCAGCAGCTTCGGGACTAGCGAAGGCGATGAGCAGTTCTTC. The rearrangement joins TRBV7-9 to TRBJ2-1, with TRBD2 matching over 10 bases. From germline, CDR1 is SEHNR and CDR2 FQNEAQ (reference sequence). The V gene end was trimmed by 3 bases and the J gene end by 8 bases; junction bases not matched to a gene: 7. CDR3 length equals 15 residues. Looking up the rest from reference TRBV7-9 and TRBJ2-1 gives the full variable domain: DTGVSQNPRHKITKRGQNVTFRCDPISEHNRLYWYRQTLGQGPEFLTYFQNEAQLEKSRLLSDRFSAERPKGSFSTLEIQRTEQGDSAMYLCASSFGTSEGDEQFFGPGTRLTVL.

The CDR3 DNA is TGCAGCGTGATACAGGGGGCAGGGAATGAGCAGTTCTTC. Protein sequence: CSVIQGAGNEQFF. The chain employs TRBV29-1 and TRBJ2-1, with 9 bases matching TRBD1. Germline CDR1 reads SQVTM; CDR2 reads ANQGSEA. This CDR3 comprises 13 residues. The trim removed 6 bases at V and 7 bases at J, leaving 7 bases unmatched.

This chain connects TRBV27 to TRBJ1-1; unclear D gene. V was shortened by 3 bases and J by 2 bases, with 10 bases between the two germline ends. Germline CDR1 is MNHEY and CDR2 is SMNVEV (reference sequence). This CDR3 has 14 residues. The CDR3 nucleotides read TGTGCCAGCAGTTTGGCGGCACCTAACACTGAAGCTTTCTTT. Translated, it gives CASSLAAPNTEAFF.